Each of the 10 T cell receptor beta chains below was sequenced from the same sample in a study of T cell repertoires in cytomegalovirus infection. MiXCR, run by TCRdb on the reads, gives a single entry per CDR3 protein. Among 550,000 to 700,000 distinct CDR3 sequences listed, around 40% were seen once. No antigen is known for these receptors. The specimen was cultured PBMCs, collected from culture after CMV antigen stimulation. These receptors originate from a human donor in good health (CMV status not recorded). Some clones in this sample may be carry-over from other donors' samples.

This clonotype was seen a handful of times. The rearrangement joins TRBV7-9 to TRBJ1-5, with D possibly matching TRBD1 (5 bases). V lost 3 bases and J 10 bases, leaving 16 bases between the germline ends. Looked up from germline, CDR1 is SEHNR and CDR2 is FQNEAQ (reference sequence). CDR3 length equals 14 residues. In DNA form, the CDR3 reads TGTGCCAGCAGCTTGGGGACGGAAAATAAACCCCAGCATTTT. It yields the protein CASSLGTENKPQHF.

This clonotype showed up just a few times. The rearrangement links TRBV11-2 to TRBJ2-7; D is ambiguous. This CDR3 region has 14 residues. Germline CDR1 and CDR2: SGHAT and FQNNGV. V was cut by 5 bases and J by 3 bases, with 14 bases left in between. CDR3 amino acids: CASSIPGGHYEQYF. Written as DNA, the CDR3 is TGTGCCAGCAGCATACCCGGTGGCCACTACGAGCAGTACTTC.

The rearrangement joins TRBV6-6 to TRBJ1-2; D might be TRBD1 (6 bases). Germline V gene sequence: CDR1 MNHNY, CDR2 SVGAGI (reference sequence). The germline V and J ends were trimmed by 6 bases and 4 bases, with 9 bases remaining between them. The CDR3 loop spans 12 amino acids. CDR3 in amino acids: CASSDRSYGYTF. The CDR3 coding sequence is TGTGCCAGCAGCGACAGGTCCTATGGCTACACCTTC.

To note about this clonotype: One end of the junction is discordant with germline, which a read error may explain. The gene calls are TRBV5-1 and TRBJ2-3, with D tentatively TRBD1 (5 bases). The CDR3 is made up of 15 amino acids. CDR1 and CDR2 (germline): SGHRS, YFSETQ. In nucleotides, the CDR3 is TGCGCCAGCAGTTTGGGCAGGGCCAACACAGATACGCAGTATTTT. The encoded protein is CASSLGRANTDTQYF.

This clonotype was found a few times. The genes are TRBV5-4 and TRBJ2-1; 7 bases are shared with TRBD2. Germline values: CDR1 SGHNT, CDR2 YYREEE (reference sequence). The CDR3 consists of 15 residues. Unmatched junction bases numbered 6, after V lost 4 bases and J lost 2 bases. The DNA for the CDR3 is TGTGCCAGCAGCGCGGGAGCCGGGCCCTACAATGAGCAGTTCTTC. Encoded protein: CASSAGAGPYNEQFF.

This clonotype was seen a few times. The chain's CDR3 is CASSYVPGTYRSYEQYF. CDR3 DNA: TGTGCCAGCAGTTACGTGCCAGGGACCTACCGCTCCTACGAGCAGTACTTC. This rearrangement joins TRBV6-2 or TRBV6-3 to TRBJ2-7; D possibly uses TRBD1 or TRBD2 (5 bases each). The CDR3 is 17 residues long. Germline V gene sequence: CDR1 MNHEY, CDR2 SVGEGT. Trimming left V 2 bases short and J 0 bases short, with 17 bases between.

This clonotype has just one count. The rearrangement joins TRBV10-3 to TRBJ2-7, with D perhaps matching TRBD1 (6 bases). Germline loops: CDR1 ENHRY, CDR2 SYGVKD. V was pared by 4 bases and J by 3 bases, with 13 bases between. This CDR3 spans 14 amino acids. CDR3 sequence reads: CAISVLGASYEQYF. The CDR3 nucleotides read TGTGCCATCAGTGTTTTGGGGGCGAGCTACGAGCAGTACTTC.

The V and J genes are TRBV7-7 and TRBJ2-3; D is undetermined. Trimming removed 2 bases at V and 1 base at J, with 7 bases between. The germline V gene has CDR1 SSHAT and CDR2 FNYEAQ (reference sequence). This CDR3 spans 14 amino acids. In nucleotides, the CDR3 is TGTGCCAGCAGCTTATTCCCGGGCACAGATACGCAGTATTTT. This gives the protein CASSLFPGTDTQYF.

V gene TRBV12-3 or TRBV12-4 combines with J gene TRBJ1-6; D remains ambiguous. This CDR3 contains 14 residues. Trimming shortened V by 4 bases and J by 4 bases, and 8 bases separated the two germline ends. CDR3 in amino acids: CASSSGRYNSPLHF. CDR3 bases: TGTGCCAGCAGTTCGGGCAGGTATAATTCACCCCTCCACTTT.

V usage is TRBV7-6 and J usage is TRBJ2-7; perhaps TRBD2 as D (6 bases). The CDR3 covers 14 residues. V lost 8 bases and J 6 bases, leaving 20 bases between the germline ends. Germline CDR1 SGHVS, CDR2 FNYEAQ. CDR3 bases: TGTGCCAGCGGCCCCAAAGGAGGGTCCGCCGAGCAGTACTTC. Its protein product is CASGPKGGSAEQYF.